This is a list of T cell receptor beta chains from one sample in a study of blood T cell repertoires in COVID-19. Produced via immunoSEQ multiplex PCR; TCRdb's table is partial and in-frame only. In the table there are around 84,000 clones, roughly 78% of which are singletons. Material: peripheral blood. Receptor source: a man in his fifties or sixties with COVID-19, enrolled during active disease. The CDR3 runs from the conserved cysteine through the conserved F or W. D genes are given only for firm matches. Clone size appears in some rows only: once, few, many, or a class for an expanded clone.

d_call | j_call | clone_size | v_call | cdr3_length | cdr3_nt | cdr3_aa
TRBD1 | TRBJ1-1 | - | TRBV5-5 | 16 | TGTGCCAGCAGTCTAATCGGGACAGGGTTCAACACTGAAGCTTTCTTT | CASSLIGTGFNTEAFF
TRBD2 | TRBJ2-7 | - | TRBV7-9 | 14 | TGTGCCAGCAGCTTAGCACTAGCGGGGGGCGAGCAGTACTTC | CASSLALAGGEQYF
TRBD1 | TRBJ2-7 | once | TRBV5-5 | 14 | TGTGCCAGCAGCGGACAGGTCCCTTCCTACGAGCAGTACTTC | CASSGQVPSYEQYF
TRBD2 | TRBJ2-7 | - | TRBV11-3 | 15 | TGTGCCAGCAGCGTCCCGGGACTAGCGGGAGGTTGGCAGTACTTC | CASSVPGLAGGWQYF
- | TRBJ1-4 | - | TRBV3-1/TRBV3-2 | 14 | TGTGCCAGCAGCCACAGGGGTCCTAATGAAAAACTGTTTTTT | CASSHRGPNEKLFF
- | TRBJ1-5 | - | TRBV18 | 18 | TGTGCCAGCTCACCAGTTTCACAGCTCGTGAATAGCAATCAGCCCCAGCATTTT | CASSPVSQLVNSNQPQHF
TRBD1 | TRBJ1-2 | once | TRBV6-5 | 15 | TGTGCCAGCAGTTATCAACCGGGACAGGTCTATGGCTACACCTTC | CASSYQPGQVYGYTF
TRBD1 | TRBJ2-7 | - | TRBV7-9 | 17 | TGTGCCAGCAGCTTGGTCCCGGGACAGGGGAAGAGGTACGAGCAGTACTTC | CASSLVPGQGKRYEQYF
- | TRBJ1-2 | - | TRBV4-2 | 14 | TGTGCCAGCAGCCAAGATATCAGGGCGGGAGGCTACACCTTC | CASSQDIRAGGYTF
- | TRBJ1-1 | - | TRBV2 | 11 | TGTGCCAGCAGGGTCCGCGCTGAAGCTTTCTTT | CASRVRAEAFF
TRBD1 | TRBJ1-2 | - | TRBV5-1 | 15 | TGCGCCAGCAGCAAGGGACAGGGGCTGTCGTATGGCTACACCTTC | CASSKGQGLSYGYTF
- | TRBJ2-7 | - | TRBV5-1 | 15 | TGCGCCAGCAGGGGCTTGGAGACAGGCGACTACGAGCAGTACTTC | CASRGLETGDYEQYF
TRBD1 | TRBJ2-2 | - | TRBV27 | 15 | TGTGCCAGCAGTTCCCGGACAGGGGGTGACGGGGAGCTGTTTTTT | CASSSRTGGDGELFF
- | TRBJ2-1 | - | TRBV24-1 | 11 | TGTGCCACCAGTGACTTGACAGACCAGTTCTTC | CATSDLTDQFF
TRBD1 | TRBJ2-3 | - | TRBV7-9 | 15 | TGTGCCACCGACGGTGAGACAGGGGGCGTAGATACGCAGTATTTT | CATDGETGGVDTQYF
TRBD2 | TRBJ2-3 | few | TRBV7-3 | 14 | TGTGCCAGCAGCCCTAGCGGGAGTGGTGATACGCAGTATTTT | CASSPSGSGDTQYF
TRBD2 | TRBJ2-3 | - | TRBV7-3 | 13 | TGTGCCAGCAGCCCGAGCGGGGGCAGGAGGATGGATTTT | CASSPSGGRRMDF
- | TRBJ1-2 | - | TRBV27 | 12 | TGTGCCAGCAAGGTGAGGTCGGGAGGCTACACCTTC | CASKVRSGGYTF
- | TRBJ2-2 | - | TRBV9 | 17 | TGTGCCAGCAGCGCCCGGGGGGCGGGACGGAACACCGGGGAGCTGTTTTTT | CASSARGAGRNTGELFF
TRBD2 | TRBJ2-1 | - | TRBV29-1 | 14 | TGCAGCACTGGGACTAGCGGGAGGTTGGATGAGCAGTTCTTC | CSTGTSGRLDEQFF
- | TRBJ2-3 | - | TRBV11-2 | 14 | TGTGCCAGCAGCTTAGTTAGGGGGACAGATACGCAGTATTTT | CASSLVRGTDTQYF
- | TRBJ1-4 | - | TRBV14 | 16 | TGTGCCAGCAGCTTTGGGGTAGACAGGTGGAGTGAAAAACTGTTTTTT | CASSFGVDRWSEKLFF
- | TRBJ1-4 | - | TRBV6-5 | 12 | TGTGCCAGCAGACAGGGTTGGGAAAAACTGTTTTTT | CASRQGWEKLFF
TRBD1 | TRBJ2-3 | once | TRBV7-2 | 16 | TGTGCCAGCAGCCGGGACAGGCCCCACCGCGGGGATACGCAGTATTTT | CASSRDRPHRGDTQYF
- | TRBJ2-6 | - | TRBV10-3 | 15 | TGTGCCATCGGAGGACAGCTTTCTGGGGCCAACGTCCTGACTTTC | CAIGGQLSGANVLTF
- | TRBJ2-5 | - | TRBV4-1 | 14 | TGCGCCAGCAGCCAAGAAGGAGGGCGCGGGACCCAGTACTTC | CASSQEGGRGTQYF
- | TRBJ2-2 | - | TRBV30 | 14 | TGTGCCTCCACGGAGGACCCCAACACCGGGGAGCTGTTTTTT | CASTEDPNTGELFF
- | TRBJ2-5 | once | TRBV27 | 16 | TGTGCCAGCTCTATCGGCGGGTTGGAGATCTCGGAGACCCAGTACTTC | CASSIGGLEISETQYF
- | TRBJ1-2 | - | TRBV9 | 14 | TGTGCCAGCAGCGGGACAGCATTAAACTATGGCTACACCTTC | CASSGTALNYGYTF
- | TRBJ1-1 | - | TRBV12-3/TRBV12-4 | 13 | TGTGCCAGCAGTGCCGTGCCCGAGACTGAAGCTTTCTTT | CASSAVPETEAFF
TRBD2 | TRBJ2-5 | - | TRBV5-4 | 13 | TGTGCCAGCAGCTTGATCGGGGGGGAGACCCAGTACTTC | CASSLIGGETQYF
- | TRBJ1-4 | once | TRBV30 | 11 | TGTGCCTGGGGGGGAGAACTTGAACTGTTTTTT | CAWGGELELFF
TRBD1 | TRBJ1-2 | - | TRBV5-1 | 13 | TGCGCCAGCAGCTACGGACAGGGCGATGGCTACACCTTC | CASSYGQGDGYTF
- | TRBJ2-5 | once | TRBV19 | 15 | TGTGCCAGTAGCCAAACACGTGGACAGCAAGAGACCCAGTACTTC | CASSQTRGQQETQYF
TRBD2 | TRBJ2-7 | - | TRBV6-5 | 15 | TGTGCCAGCAGAACATCCGGGACTAGCCCCTACGAGCAGTACTTC | CASRTSGTSPYEQYF